The source of this T cell receptor (beta chain) is a study of T cell repertoires in cytomegalovirus infection. Turning to the study itself: A matching HLA type, together with CMV infection, was signaled by public TCR beta signatures.

Regarding the study as a whole: Pooled public TCR beta family frequency picked out CMV carriers with the relevant HLA. HLA-C-restricted CMV-specific TCR beta clonotypes were dominant in the ex vivo response.

The CDR3 runs 16 residues. Germline V CDR1 and CDR2: LGHNA, YSLEER. J gave up 3 bases and V 0 bases, and 5 bases lay outside the gene matches. Worth noting for this clonotype: Antigen: not known.

One entry per CDR3 protein, called by TCRdb with MiXCR from the reads. The sample has 750,000 to 950,000 distinct CDR3 sequences, 25% to 30% seen once; the top ten hold roughly 13%. The rearrangement joins TRBV4-3 to TRBJ2-3; TRBD2 aligns across 8 bases. The sequences come from cultured CD8+ T cells from PBMCs, collected from culture after CMV antigen stimulation. The sequence came from a human donor in good health (CMV status not recorded). Some clones in this sample may be carry-over from other donors' samples. CDR3 sequence (DNA): TGCGCCAGCAGCCAAGACGGCGGGGGGCTGACAGATACGCAGTATTTT. Its protein is CASSQDGGGLTDTQYF.